These T cell receptor beta chains were read from a single sample in a study of CD8+ T cells in alopecia areata. Assay used: immunoSEQ multiplex PCR; TCRdb lists only in-frame clones, some missing. The table includes around 150,000 clones, roughly 65% detected once. The sample consisted of CD4+ T cells sorted from blood, taken at week 4, from a patient treated with tofacitinib. All receptors derive from a human donor with alopecia areata. CDR3s include the opening cysteine and the closing phenylalanine or tryptophan. D genes are given only for firm matches. Only some rows state a clone size, as once, few, many or a class for expanded clones.

>TRBJ2-1|few|TRBD1|TRBV29-1
CSVGQGLLNEQFF
TGCAGCGTCGGACAGGGTCTGCTCAATGAGCAGTTCTTC
>TRBJ1-1|few|.|TRBV29-1
CSGDYVGKSAEAFF
TGCAGCGGAGACTACGTGGGAAAGTCCGCTGAAGCTTTCTTT
>TRBJ2-5|.|.|TRBV7-8
CASSPQETQYF
TGTGCCAGCAGCCCTCAAGAGACCCAGTACTTC
>TRBJ2-1|.|TRBD2|TRBV30
CAWPLAGVCDEQFF
TGTGCCTGGCCACTAGCGGGGGTATGCGATGAGCAGTTCTTC
>TRBJ1-1|.|.|TRBV14
CASSQSRQLGAFF
TGTGCCAGCAGCCAATCCCGACAGTTGGGAGCTTTCTTT
>TRBJ2-1|.|.|TRBV7-3
CASSPVDLSYNEQFF
TGTGCCAGCAGCCCCGTTGATCTCTCCTACAATGAGCAGTTCTTC
>TRBJ2-7|.|TRBD1|TRBV29-1
CSVTAGTGLHEQYF
TGCAGCGTCACCGCCGGGACAGGGCTTCACGAGCAGTACTTC
>TRBJ2-5|once|TRBD1|TRBV5-1
CASRGQGHVSEETQYF
TGCGCCAGCAGGGGACAGGGCCATGTATCGGAGGAGACCCAGTACTTC
>TRBJ1-2|.|.|TRBV18
CASSPLSNSYNYGYTF
TGTGCCAGCTCACCATTGAGTAACTCCTATAACTATGGCTACACCTTC
>TRBJ2-5|.|.|TRBV6-6
CASSSVFQGYRTQYF
TGTGCCAGCAGTTCCGTGTTTCAGGGATACAGGACCCAGTACTTC
>TRBJ2-1|few|.|TRBV19
CASTPGLPANEQFF
TGTGCCAGTACCCCGGGACTTCCTGCGAATGAGCAGTTCTTC
>TRBJ1-4|few|.|TRBV6-5
CASSYSTREKLFF
TGTGCCAGCAGTTACTCCACGAGGGAAAAACTGTTTTTT
>TRBJ1-1|few|TRBD1|TRBV10-3
CASSPGQANTEAFF
TGTGCCAGCAGTCCTGGACAGGCCAACACTGAAGCTTTCTTT
>TRBJ1-2|.|TRBD1|TRBV30
CAWSPDRGYGYTF
TGTGCCTGGAGTCCGGACAGGGGCTATGGCTACACCTTC
>TRBJ1-6|.|.|TRBV4-3
CASSQVSGLGSPLHF
TGCGCCAGCAGCCAAGTATCAGGGTTAGGTTCACCCCTCCACTTT
>TRBJ2-7|.|TRBD1|TRBV2
CASRDRGPEQYF
TGTGCCAGCAGAGACAGGGGACCCGAGCAGTACTTC
>TRBJ2-7|.|TRBD1|TRBV27
CASSLLGQGTYEQYF
TGTGCCAGCAGTTTATTGGGACAGGGCACCTACGAGCAGTACTTC
>TRBJ2-7|.|TRBD2|TRBV30
CAWLPGWRGFDEQYF
TGTGCCTGGCTCCCAGGCTGGCGGGGGTTCGACGAGCAGTACTTC
>TRBJ2-3|few|.|TRBV25-1
CASSSASSTDTQYF
TGTGCCAGCAGTTCAGCCTCTAGCACAGATACGCAGTATTTT
>TRBJ2-5|.|TRBD1|TRBV5-4
CASSPTGGETQYF
TGTGCCAGCAGCCCCACAGGGGGAGAGACCCAGTACTTC
>TRBJ2-1|.|TRBD2|TRBV5-4
CASSLLAGPSYEQFF
TGTGCCAGCAGCTTGTTAGCGGGGCCGTCGTATGAGCAGTTCTTC
>TRBJ1-4|.|TRBD1|TRBV30
CAWGQGWDEKLFF
TGTGCCTGGGGACAGGGGTGGGATGAAAAACTGTTTTTT
>TRBJ1-1|few|.|TRBV25-1
CASSAGLDTEAFF
TGTGCCAGCAGTGCAGGGCTGGACACTGAAGCTTTCTTT
>TRBJ2-3|.|.|TRBV29-1
CSVEGTGGGTDTQYF
TGCAGCGTTGAAGGGACGGGGGGCGGTACAGATACGCAGTATTTT
>TRBJ1-1|.|TRBD1|TRBV20-1
CSGRGHTEAFF
TGCAGTGGGAGGGGGCACACTGAAGCTTTCTTT
>TRBJ1-1|.|.|TRBV27
CASSPRGNTEAFF
TGTGCCAGCAGTCCCAGGGGGAACACTGAAGCTTTCTTT
>TRBJ2-6|.|TRBD1|TRBV19
CASSHQGRGRGSGANVLTF
TGTGCCAGTAGCCACCAGGGCAGGGGGCGAGGCTCTGGGGCCAACGTCCTGACTTTC
>TRBJ1-6|.|.|TRBV14
CASSQVAAYSPLHF
TGTGCCAGCAGCCAAGTTGCAGCTTATTCACCCCTCCACTTT
>TRBJ2-1|.|.|TRBV30
CAWSRVKQGGHNEQFF
TGTGCCTGGAGTCGGGTGAAACAGGGGGGGCACAATGAGCAGTTCTTC
>TRBJ2-1|.|.|TRBV5-6
CASSLVVLEQFF
TGTGCCAGCAGCTTGGTGGTTTTGGAGCAGTTCTTC